The 28 T cell receptor beta chains below come from one sample, sequenced in a study of response to subunit inactivated influenza vaccine. MiXCR was run by TCRdb on the RT-PCR reads, yielding one entry per CDR3 protein. The table shows just under 550,000 distinct CDR3 sequences, with less than 25% occurring only once. These data were also filed under a second study, of T cells expressing NK-cell markers. That report notes: TCR beta cDNA was generated via 5'RACE template switching incorporating UMIs.

Material: CD4+ T cells sorted from PBMCs, obtained roughly 13 days after vaccination. These receptors were collected from a man between 50 and 59 years old who received an inactivated influenza vaccine.

The chain joins TRBV2 to TRBJ1-1, with a possible D match to TRBD1 (6 bases). The V end lost 6 bases, the J end lost 5 bases, and 16 bases lay between the germline ends. Germline loops: CDR1 SNHLY, CDR2 FYNNEI. The CDR3 sequence is 14 residues long. The CDR3 sequence is CASRTGREITEAFF. For the CDR3, the DNA is TGTGCCAGCAGAACAGGGAGGGAGATAACTGAAGCTTTCTTT.

This chain links TRBV10-3 with TRBJ2-7; no definite D call. Germline V lookup: CDR1 ENHRY, CDR2 SYGVKD. The CDR3 is 13 amino acids. Deletions cut 2 bases from V and 0 bases from J, with 5 bases between. The CDR3 sequence: CAISEGYSYEQYF. For the CDR3, the DNA is TGTGCCATCAGTGAGGGGTACTCCTACGAGCAGTACTTC.

The table lists this clonotype with a few counts. The V gene is TRBV20-1, the J gene TRBJ2-3; 8 bases fit TRBD2. Germline lookup yields CDR1 DFQATT and CDR2 SNEGSKA (reference sequence). CDR3 length: 15 amino acids. After removal of 4 bases from V and 4 bases from J, the junction contained 10 bases not matched to a gene. The CDR3 sequence is CSAIPRLANADTQYF. The CDR3 DNA is TGCAGTGCTATACCTAGACTAGCGAACGCAGATACGCAGTATTTT.

This CDR3 is CASSFDPNTEAFF. The DNA for the CDR3 is TGCGCCAGCAGCTTTGATCCGAACACTGAAGCTTTCTTT. The rearrangement links TRBV5-1 to TRBJ1-1; D is unclear. Germline CDR1 and CDR2: SGHRS and YFSETQ. The V end lost 2 bases, the J end lost 1 base, and 6 bases lay between the germline ends. The CDR3 has 13 residues.

This chain links TRBV4-1 with TRBJ1-1; D possibly corresponds to TRBD1 (5 bases). Germline V gives CDR1 MGHRA, CDR2 YSYEKL. V was trimmed by 1 base and J by 0 bases, leaving 9 bases between them. The CDR3 extends over 15 amino acids. In DNA, the CDR3 is TGCGCCAGCAGCCAAGTGGGACTCTTGAACACTGAAGCTTTCTTT. This gives the protein CASSQVGLLNTEAFF.

This clonotype has a handful of counts. The V gene is TRBV29-1, the J gene TRBJ2-5, with a weak D call TRBD1 (5 bases). Germline CDR1 is SQVTM and CDR2 is ANQGSEA. This CDR3 has 16 amino acids. The V gene lost 7 bases and the J gene lost 4 bases, with 25 bases spanning the gap. The CDR3 here is CSENWTFPLLRETQYF. The CDR3 nucleotides read TGCAGCGAGAACTGGACATTCCCCCTTTTGAGAGAGACCCAGTACTTC.

This clonotype was counted many times. This sequence joins TRBV11-2 and TRBJ1-6, with TRBD1 identical over 7 bases. V gave up 6 bases and J gave up 9 bases; unmatched junction bases: 5. CDR1 and CDR2 (germline): SGHAT, FQNNGV. This CDR3 comprises 13 residues. CDR3 nucleotide sequence: TGTGCCAGCAGTAGACAGGGACCTTCACCCCTCCACTTT. Translating it yields CASSRQGPSPLHF.

V and J are TRBV2 and TRBJ2-3, with a possible D match to TRBD1 (7 bases). CDR1 and CDR2 from the germline V gene are SNHLY and FYNNEI. The CDR3 extends over 14 amino acids. Trimming cost V 9 bases and J 0 bases, with 13 bases left between them. The CDR3 here is CASDAGQSTDTQYF. The CDR3 region has the DNA TGTGCCAGTGACGCGGGACAGAGCACAGATACGCAGTATTTT.

This chain connects TRBV7-9 to TRBJ1-2; TRBD1 aligns across 9 bases. From germline, CDR1 is SEHNR and CDR2 FQNEAQ (reference sequence). The CDR3 sequence is 15 residues long. After removal of 4 bases from V and 3 bases from J, the junction contained 6 bases not matched to a gene. The CDR3 DNA reads TGTGCCAGCAGCTCGTACAGGGGGCGCGACTATGGCTACACCTTC. It specifies CASSSYRGRDYGYTF.

The sample holds many counts of this clonotype. The chain recombines TRBV6-2 or TRBV6-3 with TRBJ2-4, with D tentatively TRBD1 or TRBD2 (5 bases each). The V and J ends lost 6 bases and 6 bases respectively, with 12 bases between them. The CDR3 is 13 residues long. Germline CDR1 and CDR2: MNHEY and SVGEGT. CDR3 nucleotide sequence: TGTGCCAGCAGCCCGGGACCTCCAAACATTCAGTACTTC. Encoded protein: CASSPGPPNIQYF.

In its sample, this clonotype was seen a few times. This chain connects TRBV6-1 to TRBJ2-3, with 7 nucleotides matching TRBD2. The CDR3 runs to 13 residues. The germline gives CDR1 MNHNS, CDR2 SASEGT. V lost 8 bases and J lost 4; bases outside the gene matches: 6. CDR3 DNA sequence: TGTGCCAGCGGGGGAGGGCCCCCAGATACGCAGTATTTT. The encoded protein is CASGGGPPDTQYF.

This clonotype came up a few times. The chain couples TRBV6-5 to TRBJ1-1; no firm D call. Trimming left V 3 bases short and J 1 base short, with 18 bases between. Germline values: CDR1 MNHEY, CDR2 SVGAGI. The length of the CDR3 is 17 residues. CDR3 nucleotide sequence: TGTGCCAGCAGTTATCAAGAGGATCTCCGGGGGAACACTGAAGCTTTCTTT. It translates to CASSYQEDLRGNTEAFF.

A single count supports this clonotype. This chain joins TRBV28 and TRBJ2-3; no definite D call. CDR1 and CDR2 from the germline V gene are MDHEN and SYDVKM. Trimming cost V 1 base and J 1 base, with 6 bases left between them. The CDR3 is made up of 14 amino acids. CDR3 protein: CASSLSPGTDTQYF. As DNA, the CDR3 is TGTGCCAGCAGTTTATCACCGGGCACAGATACGCAGTATTTT.

The chain is built from TRBV7-9 and TRBJ2-3; TRBD2 matches at 11 bases. Germline V CDR1 and CDR2: SEHNR, FQNEAQ (reference sequence). V shed 5 bases and J 0 bases; nucleotides not matched to a gene: 7. The CDR3 is 17 amino acids. CDR3 sequence: CASSPWWTSGSTDTQYF. In DNA, the CDR3 is TGTGCCAGCAGCCCGTGGTGGACTAGCGGGAGCACAGATACGCAGTATTTT.

The chain joins TRBV5-1 to TRBJ2-2, with TRBD1 identical over 10 bases. Germline V lookup: CDR1 SGHRS, CDR2 YFSETQ. V was pared by 5 bases and J by 4 bases, with 5 bases of the junction left unmatched. CDR3 size: 15 residues. CDR3 region: CASRPGTGATGELFF. CDR3 in DNA: TGCGCCAGCAGGCCCGGGACAGGGGCCACCGGGGAGCTGTTTTTT.

The sample holds a few counts of this clonotype. V usage is TRBV15 and J usage is TRBJ1-2, with D possibly TRBD1 on 5 matching bases. The V end was cut by 3 bases, the J end by 8 bases, with 16 bases between. The CDR3 runs 14 residues. Germline-derived CDR1 and CDR2 are LNHNV and YYDKDF (reference sequence). The CDR3 DNA sequence: TGTGCCACCAGCAGCCGGGACCGGGCTGTCGGCTACACCTTC. Encoded protein: CATSSRDRAVGYTF.

The genes are TRBV30 and TRBJ1-5; D is perhaps TRBD1 (5 bases). Looked up from germline, CDR1 is GTSNPN and CDR2 is SVGIG (reference sequence). CDR3 length: 12 residues. V lost 3 bases to trimming and J lost 4 bases, with 7 bases between them. CDR3 in DNA: TGTGCCTGGAGAAGGGGAAATCAGCCCCAGCATTTT. Protein sequence: CAWRRGNQPQHF.

This clonotype has ten or more counts. This chain joins TRBV5-1 and TRBJ1-4, with D hard to call. The CDR3 contains 16 residues. Per germline, CDR1 SGHRS and CDR2 YFSETQ. Trimming shortened V by 0 bases and J by 3 bases, and 12 bases separated the two germline ends. The DNA of the CDR3 is TGCGCCAGCAGCTTGGCGCCCCCTGGGGCTAATGAAAAACTGTTTTTT. Its protein is CASSLAPPGANEKLFF.

This chain uses TRBV7-2 with TRBJ2-3; TRBD2 might be the D (7 bases). Trimming took 6 bases from V and 5 from J, leaving 15 bases between them. CDR1 SGHTA and CDR2 FQGNSA come from the germline V gene. CDR3 length: 14 residues. The CDR3 DNA reads as TGTGCCAGCAGTACAGGGTGGGGGGGAGATACGCAGTATTTT. It yields the protein CASSTGWGGDTQYF.

The rearrangement joins TRBV7-2 to TRBJ2-7; D may be TRBD2 (6 bases). Trimming took 5 bases from V and 2 from J, leaving 16 bases between them. The V gene's germline CDR1 is SGHTA and CDR2 FQGNSA. This CDR3 has 15 residues. The CDR3 spells CASSGGAGPAYEQYF. The CDR3 DNA is TGTGCCAGCAGCGGCGGGGCAGGGCCAGCCTACGAGCAGTACTTC.

About this clonotype itself: The junction shows a germline mismatch at one end, possibly a read error. The chain has TRBV6-1 and TRBJ2-1, with 9 nucleotides matching TRBD2. The germline CDR1 and CDR2 sequences are MNHNS and SASEGT. This CDR3 has 14 amino acids. CDR3: CASGPSGGGDPRVF. CDR3 nucleotide sequence: TGTGCCAGCGGCCCCTCGGGCGGGGGGGACCCCAGGGTCTTC.

The V and J genes are TRBV20-1 and TRBJ2-1; no clear D. The CDR3 covers 12 residues. Germline CDR1 is DFQATT and CDR2 is SNEGSKA (reference sequence). The V end was cut by 0 bases, the J end by 10 bases, with 10 bases between. The CDR3 region has the DNA TGCAGTGCTAGAGATCTCGCCCAAGAGCAGTTCTTC. The encoded protein is CSARDLAQEQFF.

This chain links TRBV7-2 with TRBJ2-3; TRBD2 matches 7 bases. The CDR3 contains 15 residues. J gave up 2 bases and V 5 bases, and 7 bases lay outside the gene matches. From germline, CDR1 is SGHTA and CDR2 FQGNSA. CDR3 region: CASSAPGLLTDTQYF. CDR3 DNA sequence: TGTGCCAGCAGCGCTCCGGGACTACTCACAGATACGCAGTATTTT.

This clonotype was seen ten or more times. This chain uses TRBV29-1 with TRBJ2-3, with no clear D. The germline gives CDR1 SQVTM, CDR2 ANQGSEA. With 4 bases removed from V and 5 bases from J, the gap between germline ends came to 4 bases. The CDR3 consists of 10 residues. As DNA, the CDR3 is TGCAGCGTTGGAGTAGATACGCAGTATTTT. Its protein is CSVGVDTQYF.

The sample holds many counts of this clonotype. The chain has TRBV5-1 and TRBJ1-4; D is ambiguous. In germline, CDR1 is SGHRS, CDR2 YFSETQ. V lost 3 bases, J lost 4 bases, and 10 bases lay in between. The CDR3 has 14 residues. Here the CDR3 reads CASSSGVLNEKLFF. The CDR3 DNA is TGCGCCAGCAGCTCGGGTGTCCTTAATGAAAAACTGTTTTTT.

Only a few counts were recorded for this clonotype. The rearrangement joins TRBV7-8 to TRBJ1-2, with D maybe TRBD1 (6 bases). The germline V gene has CDR1 SGHVS and CDR2 FQNEAQ. Trimming cost V 1 base and J 8 bases, with 14 bases left between them. This CDR3 spans 14 amino acids. The CDR3 reads CASSLVGGAEGYTF. The CDR3 region has the DNA TGTGCCAGCAGCTTAGTCGGGGGGGCGGAGGGCTACACCTTC.

The V call is TRBV6-5, the J call TRBJ2-4; no reliable D call. V was clipped by 2 bases and J by 2 bases, with 10 bases between them. CDR3 length equals 15 residues. CDR1 MNHEY and CDR2 SVGAGI come from the germline V gene. CDR3 sequence: CASSYTAYSKNIQYF. As DNA, the CDR3 is TGTGCCAGCAGTTACACGGCGTATTCCAAAAACATTCAGTACTTC.

This clonotype occurred a few times. The chain links TRBV20-1 to TRBJ2-3; 7 bases are shared with TRBD2. V gave up 6 bases and J gave up 5 bases; unmatched junction bases: 11. The V gene's germline CDR1 is DFQATT and CDR2 SNEGSKA (reference sequence). There are 14 residues in the CDR3. CDR3 DNA: TGCAGTGCCCGACAAGCGGGGTCGCTAGATACGCAGTATTTT. Its protein is CSARQAGSLDTQYF.